Each of the 27 T cell receptor beta chains below was sequenced from the same sample in a study of Ad26.COV2.S vaccination and SARS-CoV-2 variants. This table comes from immunoSEQ multiplex PCR, and its TCRdb copy is limited to in-frame clones, with some not included. Of roughly 150,000 clones listed, roughly 85% are singletons. This sample comprised peripheral blood, obtained after recovery from COVID-19. The receptors were sampled from a human donor who had recovered from COVID-19.

The chain uses TRBV11-2 and TRBJ2-3, with 11 bases fitting TRBD2. Germline lookup yields CDR1 SGHAT and CDR2 FQNNGV. The CDR3 runs to 16 residues. V lost 2 bases to trimming and J lost 4 bases; unmatched junction nucleotides: 5. The CDR3 nucleotides read TGTGCCAGCAGCTTAATCCTAGCGGGGGGATCAGATACGCAGTATTTT. It codes for CASSLILAGGSDTQYF.

The CDR3 protein is CASSATGSNTGELFF. CDR3 bases: TGTGCCAGCAGCGCGACAGGGTCCAACACCGGGGAGCTGTTTTTT. The chain joins TRBV11-2 to TRBJ2-2; TRBD1 matches at 7 bases. V lost 5 bases to trimming and J lost 2 bases; unmatched junction nucleotides: 5. Looked up from germline, CDR1 is SGHAT and CDR2 is FQNNGV. The CDR3 runs to 15 residues.

The genes are TRBV19 and TRBJ2-1; either TRBD1 or TRBD2 may fit D (5 bases each). V lost 4 bases and J 0 bases, leaving 10 bases between the germline ends. The CDR3 extends over 15 amino acids. Per the germline V gene, CDR1 is LNHDA and CDR2 is SQIVND (reference sequence). The CDR3 reads CASSTGPSSYNEQFF. The CDR3 nucleotides read TGTGCCAGTAGTACGGGACCGAGCTCCTACAATGAGCAGTTCTTC.

CDR3 sequence reads: CASRRGYDEQYF. The DNA for the CDR3 is TGTGCCAGTCGCAGGGGGTACGACGAGCAGTACTTC. The gene calls are TRBV19 and TRBJ2-7; 7 nucleotides line up with TRBD1. CDR3 length equals 12 residues. V was pared by 8 bases and J by 5 bases, with 6 bases of the junction left unmatched. The germline gives CDR1 LNHDA, CDR2 SQIVND (reference sequence).

The genes are TRBV18 and TRBJ2-6, with 8 bases fitting TRBD1. Trimming cost V 3 bases and J 0 bases; bases outside gene matches: 13. This CDR3 spans 20 amino acids. Germline loops: CDR1 KGHSH, CDR2 LQKENI. For the CDR3, the DNA is TGTGCCAGCTCACCGCAATCCAGACAGGGGCTAGACTCTGGGGCCAACGTCCTGACTTTC. It is translated as CASSPQSRQGLDSGANVLTF.

A single count supports this clone. The chain joins TRBV29-1 to TRBJ2-3, with 10 bases aligning to TRBD2. Germline trimming cut 2 bases from V and 1 base from J; bases unmatched to any gene: 3. The CDR3 totals 15 residues. Germline V gives CDR1 SQVTM, CDR2 ANQGSEA. The CDR3 nucleotides read TGCAGCGTTGAACGCCTAGCGGGAGGCACAGATACGCAGTATTTT. Residues: CSVERLAGGTDTQYF.

CDR3 in DNA: TGTGCCAGTACCCGGACGAGCGGAAACACCATATATTTT. This sequence encodes CASTRTSGNTIYF. The V gene is TRBV6-6, the J gene TRBJ1-3; D is unresolved. The CDR3 has 13 residues. With 9 bases removed from V and 4 bases from J, the gap between germline ends came to 13 bases. Germline V gives CDR1 MNHNY, CDR2 SVGAGI (reference sequence).

The gene calls are TRBV7-9 and TRBJ1-4; 8 positions match TRBD1. CDR1 SEHNR and CDR2 FQNEAQ come from the germline V gene (reference sequence). This CDR3 has 15 amino acids. J was trimmed by 6 bases and V by 2 bases; bases with no gene match: 5. This CDR3 is CASSLRDRSYEKLFF. CDR3 DNA sequence: TGTGCCAGCAGCTTACGGGACAGGTCTTATGAAAAACTGTTTTTT.

The rearrangement links TRBV5-5 to TRBJ1-1; D ambiguous. The CDR3 consists of 13 residues. The germline CDR1 and CDR2 sequences are SGHKS and YYEKEE (reference sequence). V lost 0 bases to trimming and J lost 6 bases, with 9 bases between them. The CDR3 sequence is CASSLVYWAEAFF. In nucleotides, the CDR3 is TGTGCCAGCAGCTTGGTGTACTGGGCTGAAGCTTTCTTT.

This chain connects TRBV7-9 to TRBJ1-4, with TRBD1 matching over 9 bases. The CDR3 extends over 13 amino acids. The V gene end was trimmed by 3 bases and the J gene end by 8 bases; junction bases not matched to a gene: 1. The germline V gene encodes CDR1 SEHNR and CDR2 FQNEAQ (reference sequence). As DNA, the CDR3 is TGTGCCAGCAGCTTGGGACAGGGAGAAAAACTGTTTTTT. Amino acid sequence: CASSLGQGEKLFF.

This chain uses TRBV16 with TRBJ1-1; 8 bases match TRBD1. The ends lost 2 bases at V and 5 bases at J; junction bases unmatched: 16. Germline loops: CDR1 KGHSY, CDR2 FQNENV. This CDR3 spans 18 amino acids. CDR3 residues: CASSQLVRLGQGVTEAFF. The CDR3 bases are TGTGCCAGCAGCCAACTCGTCAGACTAGGACAGGGCGTAACTGAAGCTTTCTTT.

The chain recombines TRBV7-2 with TRBJ1-1; TRBD1 is a possible D gene (6 bases). V lost 4 bases and J 6 bases, leaving 15 bases between the germline ends. Per the germline V gene, CDR1 is SGHTA and CDR2 is FQGNSA. There are 14 residues in the CDR3. The CDR3 coding sequence is TGTGCCAGCAGCTCCTTGGGCAGGGGATCTGAAGCTTTCTTT. Encoded protein: CASSSLGRGSEAFF.

This chain joins TRBV5-1 and TRBJ1-1, with 9 bases fitting TRBD1. Unmatched junction bases numbered 8, after V lost 4 bases and J lost 1 base. The CDR3 sequence is 16 residues long. Germline lookup yields CDR1 SGHRS and CDR2 YFSETQ. Here the CDR3 DNA reads TGCGCCAGCAGCCGCGGGACAGGGTTGGAGAACACTGAAGCTTTCTTT. Translated: CASSRGTGLENTEAFF.

The J gene is TRBJ1-2, the V gene TRBV7-9; no clear D. V lost 4 bases, J lost 12 bases, and 15 bases lay in between. From germline, CDR1 is SEHNR and CDR2 FQNEAQ (reference sequence). The CDR3 runs 12 residues. CDR3 DNA sequence: TGTGCCAGCAGCTCCCCGGGCTTGAAAGACACCTTC. Translation: CASSSPGLKDTF. Combining the CDR3 with reference TRBV7-9 and TRBJ1-2 gives the whole variable domain DTGVSQNPRHKITKRGQNVTFRCDPISEHNRLYWYRQTLGQGPEFLTYFQNEAQLEKSRLLSDRFSAERPKGSFSTLEIQRTEQGDSAMYLCASSSPGLKDTFGSGTRLTVV.

This chain joins TRBV21-1 and TRBJ2-2; TRBD2 reflects the table's D call only, with no check against the DNA. TRBV21-1 is classified as a pseudogene. The CDR3 is 16 residues long. The CDR3 spells CASSVPAGAYTGELFF. CDR3 in DNA: TGTGCCAGCAGCGTACCAGCGGGGGCGTACACCGGGGAGCTGTTTTTT.

This clone appeared a few times. The chain employs TRBV18 and TRBJ1-1; D gene uncertain. The CDR3 loop spans 11 amino acids. Germline V gene lookup returns CDR1 KGHSH and CDR2 LQKENI. Trimming shortened V by 6 bases and J by 1 base, and 3 bases separated the two germline ends. The CDR3, as DNA: TGTGCCAGCTCCGAGAACACTGAAGCTTTCTTT. As protein: CASSENTEAFF.

The rearrangement joins TRBV6-5 to TRBJ2-1, with TRBD1 matching over 9 bases. Germline V gives CDR1 MNHEY, CDR2 SVGAGI. The trim removed 5 bases at V and 4 bases at J, leaving 6 bases unmatched. The CDR3 is made up of 15 amino acids. As DNA, the CDR3 is TGTGCCAGCAGTAACGACAGGGGGGAGTACAATGAGCAGTTCTTC. Translating gives CASSNDRGEYNEQFF.

The table lists this clone with a count of one. This chain joins TRBV4-3 and TRBJ2-5, with 10 bases fitting TRBD1. V trimming: 4 bases; J trimming: 5 bases; junction bases outside the gene matches: 7. Germline assignment: CDR1 LGHNA and CDR2 YSLEER. This CDR3 spans 15 amino acids. For the CDR3, the DNA is TGCGCCAGCAGCCCTGGGACAGGGGAAACGGAGACCCAGTACTTC. It codes for CASSPGTGETETQYF.

This clone is a singleton in its sample. This specimen includes other DNA sequences encoding the same CDR3. The chain couples TRBV5-1 to TRBJ2-5; no clear D. The CDR3 length is 11 residues. Germline V gene lookup returns CDR1 SGHRS and CDR2 YFSETQ. V was cut by 2 bases and J by 1 base, with 0 bases left in between. The CDR3 DNA is TGCGCCAGCAGCTTCCAAGAGACCCAGTACTTC. As protein: CASSFQETQYF.

V gene TRBV9 combines with J gene TRBJ2-1; 10 bases fit TRBD1. Germline V lookup: CDR1 SGDLS, CDR2 YYNGEE. V gave up 3 bases and J gave up 5 bases; unmatched junction bases: 5. This CDR3 has 15 residues. CDR3 amino acids: CASSDRTGGHNEQFF. The CDR3 DNA sequence: TGTGCCAGCAGCGATAGGACAGGGGGACACAATGAGCAGTTCTTC.

The chain carries TRBV10-3 and TRBJ1-2; D not certain. This CDR3 is 14 amino acids long. The V and J ends lost 3 bases and 4 bases respectively, with 12 bases between them. Germline CDR1 is ENHRY and CDR2 is SYGVKD. CDR3 nucleotide sequence: TGTGCCATCAGTGAAGTAGGGTCCGGCTATGGCTACACCTTC. It codes for CAISEVGSGYGYTF.

The chain has TRBV23-1 and TRBJ1-4, with 9 bases aligning to TRBD1. TRBV23-1 is an open reading frame whose function is uncertain. The CDR3 sequence is 17 residues long. V lost 7 bases and J lost 10; bases outside the gene matches: 19. In DNA, the CDR3 is TGCGCCAGCAAACCCCTTCCTAATCTGGGACAGGGTGGAAAACTGTTTTTT. Amino acid sequence: CASKPLPNLGQGGKLFF.

Points on this clone: An end of the junction differs from the germline gene, which may be a read error. The chain combines TRBV9 with TRBJ2-5; the D gene could be TRBD1 or TRBD2 (5 bases each). CDR1 is SGDLS, CDR2 YYNGEE, per germline. The CDR3 covers 12 residues. CDR3 in DNA: TGTGCCAGCAGCGTAGGAGGGGTGGAATTGAACTTC. This sequence encodes CASSVGGVELNF.

The rearrangement joins TRBV7-8 to TRBJ2-1; 14 bases map to TRBD2. Germline V gene sequence: CDR1 SGHVS, CDR2 FQNEAQ. The CDR3 covers 21 residues. V lost 5 bases to trimming and J lost 5 bases; unmatched junction nucleotides: 20. In DNA form, the CDR3 reads TGTGCCAGCAGCCCGACCTTGACTAGCGGGGGGGCCATTAAGGGTCACAATGAGCAGTTCTTC. Translation: CASSPTLTSGGAIKGHNEQFF.

The rearrangement links TRBV27 to TRBJ2-3, with TRBD1 matching over 8 bases. Germline CDR1 reads MNHEY; CDR2 reads SMNVEV (reference sequence). Trimming removed 7 bases from V and 7 bases from J; junction bases left unmatched: 13. The length of the CDR3 is 15 residues. The CDR3 DNA sequence: TGTGCCAGCACCGTGACAGGGGCCATCTACAATACGCAGTATTTT. This gives the protein CASTVTGAIYNTQYF.

This sequence joins TRBV5-1 and TRBJ1-6; no definite D call. V was clipped by 1 base and J by 5 bases, with 4 bases between them. Germline lookup yields CDR1 SGHRS and CDR2 YFSETQ. The CDR3 runs 13 residues. CDR3 amino acids: CASSLKNNSPLHF. CDR3 in DNA: TGCGCCAGCAGCTTGAAAAATAATTCACCCCTCCACTTT.

The V and J genes are TRBV6-5 and TRBJ1-4; D is unresolved. Germline CDR1 is MNHEY and CDR2 is SVGAGI. V was clipped by 6 bases and J by 6 bases, with 17 bases between them. The length of the CDR3 is 15 residues. The DNA for the CDR3 is TGTGCCAGCAGGACCCTTGGCCCGATTGATGAAAAACTGTTTTTT. Protein: CASRTLGPIDEKLFF.